The 14 T cell receptor beta chains in this list originate from one sample, sequenced in a study of Ad26.COV2.S vaccination and SARS-CoV-2 variants. Libraries were prepared by immunoSEQ multiplex PCR; TCRdb keeps only in-frame clonotypes and omits some of them. This table has about 680,000 clones, 70% to 90% appearing once. Regarding treatment: roughly 19 received Ad26.COV2.S at low or high dose, single or two shots; about 5 received placebo; per-sample allocation not given. Samples were taken on day 63 after the first vaccine or placebo injection. Sequenced here: peripheral blood, sampled in a trial of Ad26.COV2.S vaccine versus placebo. The receptors derive from a person aged 18-60 years who received the Ad26.COV2.S COVID-19 vaccine or a placebo.

This clone was recorded a few times. This chain links TRBV7-2 with TRBJ2-3; 9 bases map to TRBD2. V shed 1 base and J 5 bases; nucleotides not matched to a gene: 4. There are 15 residues in the CDR3. Per the germline V gene, CDR1 is SGHTA and CDR2 is FQGNSA. The CDR3 protein is CASSLVAGAGDTQYF. The DNA for the CDR3 is TGTGCCAGCAGCTTAGTAGCGGGAGCGGGAGATACGCAGTATTTT.

The gene calls are TRBV11-2 and TRBJ1-3, with a possible D match to TRBD1 (6 bases). The V end lost 2 bases, the J end lost 4 bases, and 12 bases lay between the germline ends. Germline CDR1 is SGHAT and CDR2 is FQNNGV. The CDR3 spans 15 residues. The CDR3 DNA reads TGTGCCAGCAGCTTACCAACAGGGCGAGGAAACACCATATATTTT. It codes for CASSLPTGRGNTIYF.

The chain joins TRBV6-5 to TRBJ2-1; no clear D gene. Trimming removed 4 bases from V and 8 bases from J, with 9 bases in between. This CDR3 has 12 residues. Germline CDR1 reads MNHEY; CDR2 reads SVGAGI. CDR3 sequence reads: CASSLSLDEQFF. The CDR3 bases are TGTGCCAGCAGTTTATCTTTGGATGAGCAGTTCTTC.

V gene TRBV30 combines with J gene TRBJ1-4, with D possibly matching TRBD1 (5 bases). V lost 0 bases, J lost 7 bases, and 15 bases lay in between. The germline gives CDR1 GTSNPN, CDR2 SVGIG (reference sequence). This CDR3 contains 15 residues. Written as DNA, the CDR3 is TGTGCCTGGAGTGTACTAGGGGCCCTCGGTGAAAAACTGTTTTTT. Translation gives CAWSVLGALGEKLFF. The whole variable domain, remainder taken from reference TRBV30 and TRBJ1-4, is SQTIHQWPATLVQPVGSPLSLECTVEGTSNPNLYWYRQAAGRGLQLLFYSVGIGQISSEVPQNLSASRPQDRQFILSSKKLLLSDSGFYLCAWSVLGALGEKLFFGSGTQLSVL.

This chain's CDR3 is CASSRDWGAGKNIQYF. CDR3 sequence (DNA): TGTGCCAGCAGTCGCGACTGGGGAGCTGGCAAAAACATTCAGTACTTC. The chain links TRBV11-1 to TRBJ2-4; a weak D match, TRBD2 (5 bases). The CDR3 is 16 amino acids. Germline V gene data show CDR1 as SGHAT and CDR2 as FQDESV (reference sequence). V was cut by 6 bases and J by 3 bases, with 18 bases left in between.

The chain employs TRBV29-1 and TRBJ1-4; 9 nucleotides agree with TRBD1. Germline V CDR1 and CDR2: SQVTM, ANQGSEA. V shed 6 bases, J shed 11 bases, and the junction held 13 bases outside the gene matches. The CDR3 contains 14 residues. CDR3 bases: TGCAGCGTGATATTGGGACAGGGCCAATCGAAACTGTTTTTT. Its protein is CSVILGQGQSKLFF.

V is TRBV3-1 (or the pseudogene TRBV3-2) and J is TRBJ1-5; TRBD1 might be the D (5 bases). Germline CDR1 LGHDT, CDR2 YNNKEL (reference sequence). The CDR3 is 12 amino acids. V was cut by 5 bases and J by 6 bases, with 8 bases left in between. CDR3 bases: TGTGCCAGCAGCTCCGGGGCTCAGCCCCAGCATTTT. Its translation is CASSSGAQPQHF.

The chain recombines TRBV9 with TRBJ2-7, with TRBD2 identical over 10 bases. The CDR3 covers 15 residues. Germline CDR1 reads SGDLS; CDR2 reads YYNGEE. The junction had 5 bases not matched to a gene; V was cut back by 4 bases and J by 1 base. The CDR3 sequence is CASSIGLAESYEQYF. In DNA, the CDR3 is TGTGCCAGCAGCATTGGACTAGCGGAGTCCTACGAGCAGTACTTC. The entire variable domain, with the rest obtained from reference TRBV9 and TRBJ2-7, is as follows: DSGVTQTPKHLITATGQRVTLRCSPRSGDLSVYWYQQSLDQGLQFLIQYYNGEERAKGNILERFSAQQFPDLHSELNLSSLELGDSALYFCASSIGLAESYEQYFGPGTRLTVT.

V gene TRBV6-2 or TRBV6-3 combines with J gene TRBJ2-7; D may be TRBD2 (6 bases). V was trimmed by 5 bases and J by 6 bases, leaving 8 bases between them. Germline CDR1 is MNHEY and CDR2 is SVGEGT. CDR3 length equals 11 residues. The CDR3 nucleotides read TGTGCCAGCAGTGGAGGGGTCGAGCAGTACTTC. It encodes CASSGGVEQYF.

This chain joins TRBV24-1 and TRBJ2-1; D might be TRBD1 (5 bases). The CDR3 has 12 residues. From germline, CDR1 is KGHDR and CDR2 SFDVKD. V lost 0 bases and J lost 9, with 5 bases in between. Here the CDR3 DNA reads TGTGCCACCAGTGATTTGACAGGTGAGCAGTTCTTC. This encodes CATSDLTGEQFF.

This clone has at least ten counts. The V call is TRBV5-1, the J call TRBJ2-3, with D unclear. Trimming took off 8 bases at V and 2 bases at J, with 6 bases between the two ends. This CDR3 is built from 11 residues. Germline CDR1 and CDR2: SGHRS and YFSETQ. In nucleotides, the CDR3 is TGCGCCAGTCGGGCCACAGATACGCAGTATTTT. This translates into CASRATDTQYF. The whole variable domain, remainder taken from reference TRBV5-1 and TRBJ2-3, is KAGVTQTPRYLIKTRGQQVTLSCSPISGHRSVSWYQQTPGQGLQFLFEYFSETQRNKGNFPGRFSGRQFSNSRSEMNVSTLELGDSALYLCASRATDTQYFGPGTRLTVL.

V and J are TRBV6-5 and TRBJ1-1; D gene uncertain. Trimming removed 2 bases from V and 1 base from J, with 8 bases in between. There are 14 residues in the CDR3. Germline CDR1 is MNHEY and CDR2 is SVGAGI. CDR3 sequence: CASSYMGRNTEAFF. The CDR3 bases are TGTGCCAGCAGTTACATGGGCAGGAACACTGAAGCTTTCTTT.

The V and J genes are TRBV3-1 (or the pseudogene TRBV3-2) and TRBJ2-5, with D possibly matching TRBD1 (6 bases). V was clipped by 0 bases and J by 3 bases, with 8 bases between them. The CDR3 contains 14 residues. CDR1 and CDR2 (germline): LGHDT, YNNKEL (reference sequence). The CDR3 region has the DNA TGTGCCAGCAGCCAAGATCAGGGGAAAGAGACCCAGTACTTC. It translates to CASSQDQGKETQYF.

The rearrangement uses TRBV7-2 and TRBJ1-5; the D gene is possibly TRBD1 (5 bases). Trimming stripped 3 bases from V and 4 bases from J, with 13 bases between. Germline lookup yields CDR1 SGHTA and CDR2 FQGNSA. The length of the CDR3 is 15 residues. CDR3 DNA: TGTGCCAGCAGCTTTTCGCAGGGAATGAATCAGCCCCAGCATTTT. This encodes CASSFSQGMNQPQHF.